This is a list of T cell receptor beta chains from one sample in a study of blood T cell repertoires in COVID-19. The assay was immunoSEQ multiplex PCR, and TCRdb's table has in-frame clones only and misses some. The profile shows just over 50,000 clones, around 86% of them singletons. Specimen: peripheral blood. All receptors come from a man aged 70-80 years with acute or convalescent COVID-19. Both conserved end residues are part of each CDR3. A D gene is named only where the DNA matches it firmly.

TRBV5-4	TRBD1	TRBJ1-1	15	TGTGCCAGCAGCCCCAGACAGGGAATGAACACTGAAGCTTTCTTT	CASSPRQGMNTEAFF
TRBV6-5	-	TRBJ1-1	13	TGTGCCAGCAGTTACCAGGTTCACACTGAAGCTTTCTTT	CASSYQVHTEAFF
TRBV19	TRBD1	TRBJ2-3	14	TGTGCCAGTAGTACCCAGACAGGGCGGGATACGCAGTATTTT	CASSTQTGRDTQYF
TRBV5-1	-	TRBJ1-2	16	TGCGCCAGCAGCTTGGTTTTGAGGCCAGAAAATCATGGCTACACCTTC	CASSLVLRPENHGYTF
TRBV11-2	-	TRBJ1-5	15	TGTGCCAGCAGCTTAGATCTTACGGTCAATCAGCCCCAGCATTTT	CASSLDLTVNQPQHF
TRBV6-5	-	TRBJ2-2	15	TGTGCCAGCAGTTATCCGGGACATCAGACCGGGGAGCTGTTTTTT	CASSYPGHQTGELFF
TRBV5-6	TRBD2	TRBJ2-7	15	TGTGCCAGCAGCCGGGGACTAGGAATCTCCTACGAGCAGTACTTC	CASSRGLGISYEQYF
TRBV5-1	TRBD1	TRBJ1-6	15	TGCGCCAGCAGCTTGGAGGCAGGGGGGTATTCACCCCTCCACTTT	CASSLEAGGYSPLHF
TRBV30	TRBD2	TRBJ2-2	17	TGTGCCTGGAAAAAAGGAGGACTAGCGGGGGGCGCCGGGGAGCTGTTTTTT	CAWKKGGLAGGAGELFF
TRBV9	-	TRBJ1-3	17	TGTGCCAGCAGCGCCGGACCGGCAGGGGCGGCCGGAAACACCATATATTTT	CASSAGPAGAAGNTIYF